Shown below are 9 T cell receptor beta chains from a single sample sequenced in a study of blood T cells in healthy people across ages (dated by TCRdb to the mid-2010s). Preparation of the library involved 5' RACE. The reads were generated on an Illumina HiSeq 2500. A second PCR of roughly 7 to 12 cycles was run with a J-beta primer mix and a sample-barcoded 5' primer. TCRdb applied fastp at Q25 and MiXCR to the public reads, then kept only in-frame beta chains. Every CDR3 protein is listed once, alongside the most common genes and DNA of its rows. This sample lists about 760,000 distinct CDR3 sequences; about 56% were detected once. Clones ranked in the top ten supply around a quarter of the sample. The source material was blood. The receptor source for this set is a man in his forties in good health.

This sequence joins TRBV10-3 and TRBJ2-7, with D possibly matching TRBD2 (6 bases). The germline V and J ends were trimmed by 3 bases and 12 bases, with 27 bases remaining between them. Germline values: CDR1 ENHRY, CDR2 SYGVKD. The CDR3 loop spans 16 amino acids. CDR3 sequence (DNA): TGTGCCATCAGTGACTCTAAGGGACTCCACGGCACGAAGTGGTACTTC. It specifies CAISDSKGLHGTKWYF.

V is TRBV9 and J is TRBJ1-2, with D possibly TRBD1 on 5 matching bases. The V end was cut by 0 bases, the J end by 7 bases, with 13 bases between. Per germline, CDR1 SGDLS and CDR2 YYNGEE. This CDR3 comprises 14 residues. The CDR3 region is CASSVDRTPRGYTF. The CDR3 coding sequence is TGTGCCAGCAGCGTAGACAGGACCCCTCGTGGCTACACCTTC.

This clonotype was recorded at least ten times. The chain employs TRBV28 and TRBJ2-7; the D is unclear. Trimming pared 2 bases from V and 2 bases from J, leaving 7 bases between. Germline assignment: CDR1 MDHEN and CDR2 SYDVKM. This CDR3 has 13 residues. CDR3 amino acids: CASSLRWPYEQYF. In DNA, the CDR3 is TGTGCCAGCAGTTTAAGATGGCCCTACGAGCAGTACTTC.

The genes are TRBV7-2 and TRBJ2-1, with D possibly TRBD2 on 5 matching bases. The germline V gene encodes CDR1 SGHTA and CDR2 FQGNSA. V was trimmed by 3 bases and J by 13 bases, leaving 13 bases between them. This CDR3 is built from 12 residues. CDR3 nucleotides: TGTGCCAGCAGCTTGGACTTTTTCTCCCAGTTCTTC. The encoded protein is CASSLDFFSQFF.

The genes are TRBV4-2 and TRBJ2-6, with D perhaps TRBD2 (6 bases). The CDR3 has 19 amino acids. CDR1 and CDR2 from the germline V gene are LGHNA and YNFKEQ. Trimming cost V 0 bases and J 0 bases, with 15 bases left between them. The chain's CDR3 is CASSQEAASALSGANVLTF. Here the CDR3 DNA reads TGTGCCAGCAGCCAAGAAGCGGCTAGCGCCCTCTCTGGGGCCAACGTCCTGACTTTC.

The chain employs TRBV6-2 or TRBV6-3 and TRBJ2-3; 8 nucleotides match TRBD1. The CDR3 runs to 12 residues. Trimming at V came to 7 bases and at J to 6 bases, leaving 3 bases not matched to a gene. Per the germline V gene, CDR1 is MNHEY and CDR2 is SVGEGT. This chain's CDR3 is CASKDRDDTQYF. DNA of the CDR3: TGTGCCAGCAAGGACAGGGATGATACGCAGTATTTT.

This chain uses TRBV20-1 with TRBJ2-1; tentative D call: TRBD1 (5 bases). Germline-derived CDR1 and CDR2 are DFQATT and SNEGSKA (reference sequence). V lost 0 bases to trimming and J lost 0 bases, with 30 bases between them. CDR3 length equals 22 residues. The CDR3 loop is CSARDFQGLRGRGSSSYNEQFF. For the CDR3, the DNA is TGCAGTGCTAGAGATTTTCAGGGTTTAAGAGGAAGGGGATCGAGCTCCTACAATGAGCAGTTCTTC.

This clonotype was counted once. V usage is TRBV28 and J usage is TRBJ1-6, with D maybe TRBD1 (6 bases). Trimming shortened V by 6 bases and J by 5 bases, and 14 bases separated the two germline ends. Looked up from germline, CDR1 is MDHEN and CDR2 is SYDVKM. The CDR3 is 15 residues long. CDR3 in amino acids: CASSLRGGDNSPLHF. In DNA, the CDR3 is TGTGCCAGCAGCCTAAGAGGGGGGGATAATTCACCCCTCCACTTT.

The chain is built from TRBV29-1 and TRBJ2-3; perhaps TRBD2 as D (6 bases). Germline-derived CDR1 and CDR2 are SQVTM and ANQGSEA. The CDR3 sequence is 14 residues long. The V and J ends lost 5 bases and 1 base respectively, with 13 bases between them. The CDR3 nucleotides are TGCAGCGTTCGCGCGGGATCCCGCACAGATACGCAGTATTTT. Protein product: CSVRAGSRTDTQYF.